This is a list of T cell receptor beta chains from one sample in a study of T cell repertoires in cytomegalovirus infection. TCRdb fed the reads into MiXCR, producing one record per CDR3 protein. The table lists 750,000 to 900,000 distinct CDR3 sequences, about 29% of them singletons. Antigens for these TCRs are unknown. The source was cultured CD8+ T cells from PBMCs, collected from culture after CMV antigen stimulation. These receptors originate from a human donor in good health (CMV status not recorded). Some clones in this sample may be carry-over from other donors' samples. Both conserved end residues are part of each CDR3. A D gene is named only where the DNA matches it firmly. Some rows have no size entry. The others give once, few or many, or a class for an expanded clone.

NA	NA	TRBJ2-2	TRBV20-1	CSARGAGAGYTGELFF	TGCAGTGCTAGAGGGGCGGGGGCCGGTTACACCGGGGAGCTGTTTTTT
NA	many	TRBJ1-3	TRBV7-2	CASSLWDNSGNTIYF	TGTGCCAGCAGCTTATGGGACAACTCTGGAAACACCATATATTTT
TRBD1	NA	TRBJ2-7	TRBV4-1	CASSQGPDRVTYEQYF	TGCGCCAGCAGCCAAGGGCCCGACAGGGTTACCTACGAGCAGTACTTC
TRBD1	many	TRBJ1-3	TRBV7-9	CASSPRDRTGAGNTIYF	TGTGCCAGCAGCCCGAGAGACCGGACAGGGGCTGGAAACACCATATATTTT
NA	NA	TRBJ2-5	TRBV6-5	CASSFGTQETQYF	TGTGCCAGCAGTTTCGGGACGCAAGAGACCCAGTACTTC
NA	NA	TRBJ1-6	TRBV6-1	CASSYTGDPLHF	TGTGCCAGCAGTTACACGGGCGACCCCCTCCACTTT
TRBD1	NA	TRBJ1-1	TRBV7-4	CASSGTGGENTEAFF	TGTGCCAGCAGCGGGACAGGGGGAGAGAACACTGAAGCTTTCTTT
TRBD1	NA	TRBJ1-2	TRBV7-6	CASSLDRGGNYGYTF	TGTGCCAGCAGCTTAGACAGGGGCGGGAACTATGGCTACACCTTC
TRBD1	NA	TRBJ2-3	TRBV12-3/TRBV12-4	CASRSDREGTDTQYF	TGTGCCAGCAGATCCGACAGGGAAGGCACAGATACGCAGTATTTT
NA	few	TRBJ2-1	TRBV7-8	CASSLDVRGSGEQFF	TGTGCCAGCAGCTTAGACGTGAGGGGGTCGGGTGAGCAGTTCTTC
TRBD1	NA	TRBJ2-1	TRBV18	CASSQMGQPEPYNEQFF	TGTGCCAGCTCACAAATGGGACAGCCTGAACCTTACAATGAGCAGTTCTTC
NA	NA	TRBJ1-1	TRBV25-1	CASSALLQDLNTEAFF	TGTGCCAGCAGTGCCCTACTACAAGACTTGAACACTGAAGCTTTCTTT
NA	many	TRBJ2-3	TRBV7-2	CASSSGQLVDTQYF	TGTGCCAGCAGCTCTGGTCAGTTGGTAGATACGCAGTATTTT
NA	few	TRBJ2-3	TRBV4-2	CASSQNPGGMEDTQYF	TGTGCCAGCAGCCAAAACCCGGGGGGCATGGAAGATACGCAGTATTTT
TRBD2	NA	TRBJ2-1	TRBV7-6	CASSSGLAGGQVEQFF	TGTGCCAGCAGCTCCGGGTTAGCGGGGGGGCAAGTTGAGCAGTTCTTC
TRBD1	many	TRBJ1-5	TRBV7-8	CASSLRGTGGLFDQPQHF	TGTGCCAGCAGCTTACGTGGGACAGGGGGCTTGTTCGATCAGCCCCAGCATTTT
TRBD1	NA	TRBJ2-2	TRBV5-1	CASSTAPGTGGTGELFF	TGCGCCAGCAGCACTGCACCCGGGACAGGGGGCACCGGGGAGCTGTTTTTT
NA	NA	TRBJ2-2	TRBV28	CASSLPGQYTGELFF	TGTGCCAGCAGTTTACCGGGGCAGTACACCGGGGAGCTGTTTTTT
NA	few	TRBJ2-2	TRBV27	CASSFITGTIGELFF	TGTGCCAGCAGTTTTATTACAGGGACTATCGGGGAGCTGTTTTTT
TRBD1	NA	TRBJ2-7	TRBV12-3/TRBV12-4	CASSSTGGASGAYEQYF	TGTGCCAGCAGTTCGACAGGGGGCGCGAGTGGGGCCTACGAGCAGTACTTC
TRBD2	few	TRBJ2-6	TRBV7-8	CASSNRLPWRGGRRGANVLTF	TGTGCCAGCAGCAATCGTCTCCCCTGGCGGGGGGGCCGTCGTGGGGCCAACGTCCTGACTTTC
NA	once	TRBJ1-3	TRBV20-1	CSARSLGGNTIYF	TGCAGTGCTCGGTCCCTGGGGGGAAACACCATATATTTT
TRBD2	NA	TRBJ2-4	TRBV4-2	CASSQERGDLAKNIQYF	TGTGCCAGCAGCCAAGAACGGGGGGACCTAGCCAAAAACATTCAGTACTTC
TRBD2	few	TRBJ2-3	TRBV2	CASSEEAGATDTQYF	TGTGCCAGCAGTGAAGAGGCGGGAGCCACAGATACGCAGTATTTT
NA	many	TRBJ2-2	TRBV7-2	CASSGVPGTGELFF	TGTGCCAGCAGCGGGGTCCCAGGGACCGGGGAGCTGTTTTTT
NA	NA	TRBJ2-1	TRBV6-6	CASSLGGQHREQFF	TGTGCCAGCAGTCTGGGGGGACAACATAGGGAGCAGTTCTTC
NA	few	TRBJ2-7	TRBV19	CASSNVFGEDRTPYEQYF	TGTGCCAGTAGTAATGTGTTCGGGGAGGACAGGACCCCCTACGAGCAGTACTTC
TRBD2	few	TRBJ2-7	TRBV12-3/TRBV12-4	CASSFSGGEQYF	TGTGCCAGCAGTTTTTCCGGGGGGGAGCAGTACTTC
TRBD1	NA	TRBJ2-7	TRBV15	CATSTVMAGGEQYF	TGTGCCACCAGCACTGTTATGGCAGGGGGCGAGCAGTACTTC
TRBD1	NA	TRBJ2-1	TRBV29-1	CSVEELETGRENEQFF	TGCAGCGTTGAAGAGTTAGAGACAGGGCGTGAAAATGAGCAGTTCTTC
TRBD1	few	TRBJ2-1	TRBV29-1	CSVGQGLYNEQFF	TGCAGCGTAGGACAGGGCCTCTACAATGAGCAGTTCTTC
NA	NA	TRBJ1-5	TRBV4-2	CASSQDGPGVSQPQHF	TGTGCCAGCAGCCAAGATGGTCCAGGGGTTAGTCAGCCCCAGCATTTT
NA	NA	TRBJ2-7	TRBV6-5	CASSWTGAEQYF	TGTGCCAGCAGTTGGACGGGTGCCGAGCAGTACTTC
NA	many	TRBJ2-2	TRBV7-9	CASSLGTANTGELFF	TGTGCCAGCAGCTTAGGAACAGCTAACACCGGGGAGCTGTTTTTT
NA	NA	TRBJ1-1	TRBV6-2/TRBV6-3	CASSYSIREAFF	TGTGCCAGCAGTTACTCGATTCGTGAAGCTTTCTTT
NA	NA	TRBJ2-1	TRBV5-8	CASSSTWASESSYNEQFF	TGTGCCAGCAGCTCGACCTGGGCTAGTGAGAGCTCCTACAATGAGCAGTTCTTC
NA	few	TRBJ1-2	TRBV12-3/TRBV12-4	CASSLTGPLSGYTF	TGTGCCAGCAGCTTAACGGGCCCCTTGAGTGGCTACACCTTC
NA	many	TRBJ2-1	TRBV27	CASSSGRANEQFF	TGTGCCAGCAGTAGTGGCAGGGCCAATGAGCAGTTCTTC
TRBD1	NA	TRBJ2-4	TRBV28	CVSSSPQGAKNIQYF	TGTGTCAGCAGTTCCCCACAGGGGGCCAAAAACATTCAGTACTTC
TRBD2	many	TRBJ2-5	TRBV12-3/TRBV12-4	CASSTGTSGVQETQYF	TGTGCCAGCAGTACTGGGACTAGCGGGGTTCAAGAGACCCAGTACTTC
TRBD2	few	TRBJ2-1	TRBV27	CASSLAAGGLYNEQFF	TGTGCCAGCAGTTTAGCGGCGGGGGGACTCTACAATGAGCAGTTCTTC
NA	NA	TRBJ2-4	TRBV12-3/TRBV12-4	CASSTWDLLAKNIQYF	TGTGCCAGCAGCACATGGGACCTACTAGCCAAAAACATTCAGTACTTC
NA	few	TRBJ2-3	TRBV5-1	CASSLDSLGDTQYF	TGCGCCAGCAGCTTGGACAGCTTAGGGGATACGCAGTATTTT
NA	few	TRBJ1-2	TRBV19	CASSIASTYGYTF	TGTGCCAGTAGTATAGCATCCACCTATGGCTACACCTTC
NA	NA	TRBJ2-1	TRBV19	CASSISSIAYNEQFF	TGTGCCAGTAGTATAAGTAGTATTGCCTACAATGAGCAGTTCTTC
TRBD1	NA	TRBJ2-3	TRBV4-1	CASSPLGTGTDTQYF	TGTGCCAGTAGCCCTCTGGGGACAGGCACAGATACGCAGTATTTT
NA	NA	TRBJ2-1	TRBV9	CASSVARVGNEQFF	TGTGCCAGCAGCGTAGCTAGAGTTGGTAATGAGCAGTTCTTC
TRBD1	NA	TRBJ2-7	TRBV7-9	CASSLGRGTPTYEQYF	TGTGCCAGCAGCTTAGGCAGGGGGACACCTACCTACGAGCAGTACTTC
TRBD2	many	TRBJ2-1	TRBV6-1	CAAWRTSGGASYNEQFF	TGCGCTGCGTGGAGGACTAGCGGGGGGGCCTCCTACAATGAGCAGTTCTTC
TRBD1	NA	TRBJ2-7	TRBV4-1	CASSQAGQGGGEQYF	TGCGCCAGCAGCCAAGCCGGACAGGGTGGGGGCGAGCAGTACTTC
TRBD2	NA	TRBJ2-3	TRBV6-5	CASTPTSGGVQGTDTQYF	TGTGCCAGCACACCGACTAGCGGGGGGGTTCAGGGCACAGATACGCAGTATTTT
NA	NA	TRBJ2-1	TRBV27	CASSFRVTGRLINEQFF	TGTGCCAGCAGTTTTAGGGTCACAGGGAGACTGATCAATGAGCAGTTCTTC
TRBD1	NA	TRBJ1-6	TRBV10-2	CASRDRVLRNSLLHF	TGCGCCAGCAGAGACAGGGTACTAAGGAATTCACTCCTCCACTTT
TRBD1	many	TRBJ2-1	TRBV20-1	CSALGQGYNNEQFF	TGCAGTGCGTTGGGACAGGGGTACAACAATGAGCAGTTCTTC
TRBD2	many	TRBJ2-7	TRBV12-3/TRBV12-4	CASSVSGGYTYEQYF	TGTGCCAGCAGTGTCAGCGGGGGGTACACCTACGAGCAGTACTTC
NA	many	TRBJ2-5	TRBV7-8	CASSQLGPAETQYF	TGTGCCAGCAGCCAACTAGGACCGGCCGAGACCCAGTACTTC